This passage covers 23 T cell receptor beta chains from one sample sequenced in a study of CD8+ T cells in alopecia areata. In each case, RNA was isolated and then reverse transcribed into cDNA as the sequencing template. Using immunoSEQ multiplex PCR, the repertoire was profiled, and TCRdb retains in-frame clones only, with some absent. The sample lists around 120,000 clones, 53% occurring once. Stated treatment: oral pan-JAK inhibitor, 5-10 mg twice daily. The source was CD4+ T cells sorted from blood, collected at week 4, from a patient treated with tofacitinib. The origin of the receptors is a human donor with alopecia areata.

V is TRBV2 and J is TRBJ1-1; 9 bases are a match to TRBD1. The CDR3 is 14 amino acids. Germline V gene data show CDR1 as SNHLY and CDR2 as FYNNEI. The V segment lost 5 bases and the J segment 4 bases; nucleotides outside the gene matches: 5. Here the CDR3 DNA reads TGTGCCAGCAGTTTGACAGGGGGAATCACTGAAGCTTTCTTT. Its protein product is CASSLTGGITEAFF.

This clone was seen only once. The chain couples TRBV2 to TRBJ1-2; D perhaps matches TRBD1 (6 bases). In germline, CDR1 is SNHLY, CDR2 FYNNEI. CDR3 length equals 15 residues. Trimming shortened V by 6 bases and J by 2 bases, and 16 bases separated the two germline ends. The CDR3 protein is CASSPGQPGNYGYTF. The CDR3 region has the DNA TGTGCCAGCAGCCCTGGACAGCCGGGCAACTATGGCTACACCTTC.

This clone was seen once. The chain recombines TRBV27 with TRBJ2-3, with D tentatively TRBD2 (5 bases). V gave up 4 bases and J gave up 3 bases, with 8 bases separating them. The V gene's germline CDR1 is MNHEY and CDR2 SMNVEV (reference sequence). The CDR3 loop spans 13 amino acids. The CDR3 DNA is TGTGCCAGCAGTTCCCGACTAACAGATACGCAGTATTTT. This codes for CASSSRLTDTQYF.

V is TRBV6-1 and J is TRBJ2-6, with 12 nucleotides matching TRBD1. Germline trimming cut 4 bases from V and 4 bases from J; bases unmatched to any gene: 11. This CDR3 is 19 amino acids long. Germline lookup yields CDR1 MNHNS and CDR2 SASEGT. CDR3 DNA sequence: TGTGCCAGCAGTGTTACACCGGGACAGGGGGCGAAAGGGGCCAACGTCCTGACTTTC. It yields the protein CASSVTPGQGAKGANVLTF.

The gene calls are TRBV9 and TRBJ2-3; 9 bases fit TRBD2. The germline V gene encodes CDR1 SGDLS and CDR2 YYNGEE. The CDR3 totals 18 residues. Germline trimming cut 0 bases from V and 2 bases from J; bases unmatched to any gene: 10. This CDR3 is CASSVEVAGAHTTDTQYF. The CDR3 coding sequence is TGTGCCAGCAGCGTAGAGGTAGCGGGGGCCCACACCACAGATACGCAGTATTTT.

The rearrangement links TRBV18 to TRBJ2-7; tentatively, D is TRBD2 (6 bases). V lost 1 base, J lost 4 bases, and 17 bases lay in between. This CDR3 region has 16 residues. The germline CDR1 and CDR2 sequences are KGHSH and LQKENI. The CDR3 sequence is CASSPLSGVLEYEQYF. CDR3 coding DNA: TGTGCCAGCTCACCACTATCGGGGGTTCTAGAGTACGAGCAGTACTTC.

J is TRBJ1-5 and V is TRBV30, with D possibly being TRBD1 (6 bases). Germline loops: CDR1 GTSNPN, CDR2 SVGIG (reference sequence). This CDR3 is 14 amino acids long. As DNA, the CDR3 is TGTGCAGAAGTCACAGGGTTAGGCAATCAGCCCCAGCATTTT. Its protein is CAEVTGLGNQPQHF.

The chain employs TRBV9 and TRBJ2-5, with a weak D call TRBD2 (5 bases). With 4 bases removed from V and 5 bases from J, the gap between germline ends came to 12 bases. CDR3 length equals 13 residues. From germline, CDR1 is SGDLS and CDR2 YYNGEE. Here the CDR3 DNA reads TGTGCCAGCAGCCCCGGGATCTGGGAGACCCAGTACTTC. This sequence encodes CASSPGIWETQYF.

The V call is TRBV29-1, the J call TRBJ1-5; unclear D gene. Germline V gives CDR1 SQVTM, CDR2 ANQGSEA. The CDR3 is made up of 13 amino acids. The V and J ends lost 6 bases and 3 bases respectively, with 12 bases between them. The CDR3 protein is CSVAVQVNQPQHF. In DNA, the CDR3 is TGCAGCGTGGCCGTGCAGGTCAATCAGCCCCAGCATTTT.

The rearrangement links TRBV27 to TRBJ1-1; the D is unclear. V was shortened by 6 bases and J by 2 bases, with 10 bases between the two germline ends. The CDR3 runs to 13 residues. The germline gives CDR1 MNHEY, CDR2 SMNVEV (reference sequence). The CDR3 is CASRGWTNTEAFF. CDR3 in DNA: TGTGCCAGCAGGGGGTGGACTAACACTGAAGCTTTCTTT.

A few counts support this clone. The chain combines TRBV30 with TRBJ1-2; TRBD1 agrees at 7 bases. With V trimmed by 4 bases and J by 3 bases, 8 bases remained unmatched. CDR3 size: 14 residues. Germline CDR1 is GTSNPN and CDR2 is SVGIG (reference sequence). This CDR3 reads CAWTERGQYYGYTF. The CDR3 DNA reads as TGTGCCTGGACAGAGAGGGGACAGTACTATGGCTACACCTTC.

V and J are TRBV5-1 and TRBJ2-3; 10 bases map to TRBD1. Germline V lookup: CDR1 SGHRS, CDR2 YFSETQ. V was pared by 2 bases and J by 3 bases, with 6 bases of the junction left unmatched. The length of the CDR3 is 16 residues. In DNA form, the CDR3 reads TGCGCCAGCAGCTTCCGGACAGGGGGTCGGACAGATACGCAGTATTTT. Its translation: CASSFRTGGRTDTQYF.

The chain employs TRBV29-1 and TRBJ2-1, with a possible D match to TRBD1 (5 bases). The CDR3 spans 12 residues. V lost 5 bases and J lost 7, with 12 bases in between. Germline V lookup: CDR1 SQVTM, CDR2 ANQGSEA. CDR3 nucleotide sequence: TGCAGCGTTTTGCAGGGATGGAATGAGCAGTTCTTC. It yields the protein CSVLQGWNEQFF.

CDR3 amino acids: CASSYNRDRGEQYF. The CDR3 coding sequence is TGTGCCAGCAGTTACAATCGGGACAGGGGCGAGCAGTACTTC. The gene calls are TRBV6-6 and TRBJ2-7; 10 bases match TRBD1. CDR3 length: 14 amino acids. Germline CDR1 MNHNY, CDR2 SVGAGI (reference sequence). The ends lost 2 bases at V and 6 bases at J; junction bases unmatched: 4.

V usage is TRBV5-4 and J usage is TRBJ1-4; D perhaps matches TRBD1 (5 bases). Germline V gene data show CDR1 as SGHNT and CDR2 as YYREEE (reference sequence). There are 13 residues in the CDR3. V lost 4 bases and J lost 7, with 11 bases in between. The CDR3 nucleotides are TGTGCCAGCAGCCCCTGGCAGGGTGAAAAACTGTTTTTT. It is translated as CASSPWQGEKLFF.

This clone was detected only a few times. The chain employs TRBV7-2 and TRBJ2-2; TRBD1 agrees at 9 bases. V shed 7 bases and J 5 bases; nucleotides not matched to a gene: 11. The CDR3 loop spans 16 amino acids. Germline values: CDR1 SGHTA, CDR2 FQGNSA. The CDR3 DNA sequence: TGTGCCAGCATCCTTAATGCGGGACAGGGAACCGGGGAGCTGTTTTTT. Protein sequence: CASILNAGQGTGELFF.

The chain couples TRBV15 to TRBJ2-7; D possibly matches TRBD1 or TRBD2 (6 bases each). The CDR3 runs 13 residues. CDR1 LNHNV and CDR2 YYDKDF come from the germline V gene (reference sequence). The germline V and J ends were trimmed by 0 bases and 6 bases, with 9 bases remaining between them. CDR3: CATSRDRGREQYF. CDR3 in DNA: TGTGCCACCAGCAGAGATCGGGGGCGCGAGCAGTACTTC.

The V gene is TRBV29-1, the J gene TRBJ1-2, with D tentatively TRBD1 (5 bases). The germline gives CDR1 SQVTM, CDR2 ANQGSEA. V lost 4 bases to trimming and J lost 2 bases, with 11 bases between them. The CDR3 contains 13 residues. CDR3 residues: CSVAAGVNYGYTF. CDR3 nucleotides: TGCAGCGTTGCCGCGGGGGTAAACTATGGCTACACCTTC.

This clone has a handful of counts. The J gene is TRBJ2-3, the V gene TRBV15; D is perhaps TRBD1 or TRBD2 (5 bases each). V was trimmed by 1 base and J by 6 bases, leaving 5 bases between them. The CDR3 extends over 12 amino acids. Looked up from germline, CDR1 is LNHNV and CDR2 is YYDKDF (reference sequence). DNA of the CDR3: TGTGCCACCAGCAGAGGGGGGGATACGCAGTATTTT. This translates into CATSRGGDTQYF.

The rearrangement links TRBV7-2 to TRBJ2-1; 11 bases fit TRBD2. V gave up 5 bases and J gave up 2 bases; unmatched junction bases: 5. The CDR3 contains 16 residues. From germline, CDR1 is SGHTA and CDR2 FQGNSA. CDR3 sequence reads: CASSIYSGRAYNEQFF. The CDR3 DNA sequence: TGTGCCAGCAGCATCTATAGCGGGAGGGCCTACAATGAGCAGTTCTTC.

This rearrangement joins TRBV30 to TRBJ1-2; 9 bases are a match to TRBD1. In germline, CDR1 is GTSNPN, CDR2 SVGIG (reference sequence). The ends lost 0 bases at V and 7 bases at J; junction bases unmatched: 6. The CDR3 loop spans 14 amino acids. In DNA form, the CDR3 reads TGTGCCTGGAGTGTTACAGGGGGCTCGGGTGGCTACACCTTC. This gives the protein CAWSVTGGSGGYTF.

About this clone itself: An end of the junction does not agree with germline; a read error may underlie this. The chain employs TRBV2 and TRBJ1-5; 7 bases fit TRBD1. The germline CDR1 and CDR2 sequences are SNHLY and FYNNEI. CDR3 length equals 14 residues. The CDR3 region is CASIEGQGNQPQHF. DNA of the CDR3: TGTGCCAGCATTGAAGGACAGGGCAATCAGCCCCAGCATTTT. The whole variable domain, remainder taken from reference TRBV2 and TRBJ1-5, is EPEVTQTPSHQVTQMGQEVILRCVPISNHLYFYWYRQILGQKVEFLVSFYNNEISEKSEIFDDQFSVERPDGSNFTLKIRSTKLEDSAMYFCASIEGQGNQPQHFGDGTRLSIL.

This clone showed up just a few times. The rearrangement uses TRBV29-1 and TRBJ2-7; tentative D call: TRBD2 (6 bases). Trimming stripped 2 bases from V and 3 bases from J, with 17 bases between. Germline V lookup: CDR1 SQVTM, CDR2 ANQGSEA. This CDR3 spans 15 amino acids. CDR3 protein: CSVEPGGGARYEQYF. The CDR3 DNA reads TGCAGCGTTGAACCCGGTGGAGGGGCCCGCTACGAGCAGTACTTC.